Reported below is one T cell receptor beta chain. Its antigen is not identified. The data belong to a study of CXCR3-negative and CXCR3-positive naive CD8 T cells. Study information: The total count of TRB reads reached some 140 million, and each library contributed about 1.5 +/- 0.3 million.

General study findings and limits: A higher hydrophobicity marked the TRB CDR3s of CXCR3-positive naive cells versus CXCR3-negative naive cells.

Naive CD8+ T cells had a CD45RO-CCR7+CD27+CD95- phenotype. The method, 5' RACE with UMI labels, was used to prepare the TRB cDNA libraries. TCRdb reworked the 5' RACE reads into one entry per CDR3 protein, no DNA. There are about 150,000 distinct CDR3 sequences in the sample, with about 0.28% held by the top ten. Material: naive CXCR3+ CD8+ T cells from blood. Specified subset: CD45RO-CCR7+CD27+CD95- naive CD8+ T cells expressing CXCR3 (TNR3+). This TCR came from a human donor in good health. Some clones in this sample may be carry-over from other donors' samples.

CDR3 residues: CASSLTPLNQPQHF. The V call is TRBV11-2, the J call TRBJ1-5. The CDR3 spans 14 residues. CDR1 and CDR2 (germline): SGHAT, FQNNGV.